What follows is one T cell receptor beta chain and its context. Its matching antigen is unknown. This specimen belongs to a study of CD8 T cells in Susac syndrome. Overall study results and limits: Within total CD8+ repertoires, approximately 16 Susac-specific public clones were found, and within CD8+ TEMRA repertoires, several.

RNA amounts of roughly 0.45 to 1 ug underwent reverse transcription with random hexamers. MiXCR, run by TCRdb on the immunoSEQ multiplex PCR reads, gives a single entry per CDR3 protein. The repertoire includes 84,000 or so distinct CDR3 sequences, 95% of them detected once, and approximately 0.49% sits in the top ten. CD8+ and CD4+ T cells circulating in blood were sequenced for TCR beta. This receptor was obtained from a human donor with Susac syndrome. What was sequenced was CD8+ T cells from PBMCs.

The DNA of the CDR3 is TGCGCCAGCAGCCGTAGCCGGGACGCCTCCTACGAGCAGTACTTC. It codes for CASSRSRDASYEQYF. This chain uses TRBV4-3 with TRBJ2-7; D assignment may be TRBD1 or TRBD2 (5 bases each). V gave up 4 bases and J gave up 0 bases, with 13 bases separating them. The CDR3 has 15 amino acids. Germline V gives CDR1 LGHNA, CDR2 YSLEER.